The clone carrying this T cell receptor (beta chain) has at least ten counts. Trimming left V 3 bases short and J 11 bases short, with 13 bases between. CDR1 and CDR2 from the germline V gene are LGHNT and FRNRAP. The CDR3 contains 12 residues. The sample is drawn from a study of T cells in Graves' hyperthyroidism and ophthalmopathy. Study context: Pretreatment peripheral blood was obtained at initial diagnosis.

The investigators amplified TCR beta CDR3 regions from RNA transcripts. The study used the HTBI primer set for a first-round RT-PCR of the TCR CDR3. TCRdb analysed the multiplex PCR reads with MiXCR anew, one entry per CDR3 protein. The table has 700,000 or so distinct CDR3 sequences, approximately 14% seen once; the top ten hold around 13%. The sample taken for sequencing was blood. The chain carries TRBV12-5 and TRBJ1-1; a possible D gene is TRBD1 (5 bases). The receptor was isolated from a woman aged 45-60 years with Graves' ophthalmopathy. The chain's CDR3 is CASGFGTGEAFF. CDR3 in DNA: TGTGCTAGTGGTTTTGGCACAGGTGAGGCTTTCTTT.